This entry features one TCR beta chain sequence. Antigen specificity is unknown. This record comes from a study of T cells after posttransplantation cyclophosphamide. General study points: TRB overlap between skin or GI tissue T cells and blood was limited. Later blood repertoires were often dominated by clones from the donor CD8+ memory compartment. Recipient CMV seropositivity and CMV reactivation strongly tracked TRB clonality.

Profiling relied on immunoSEQ multiplex PCR, and the TCRdb table lists in-frame clones only, not all of them. The table lists about 7,000 clones, 78% of them singletons. This related bone marrow graft donor gave peripheral blood on the day of marrow donation. The CDR3 has 15 residues. Germline V gene lookup returns CDR1 MNHNS and CDR2 SASEGT. J was trimmed by 1 base and V by 2 bases; bases with no gene match: 1. Sequencing input: memory CD4+ T cells sorted from blood. The receptor was isolated from a woman aged 45-60 years in good health and a related stem cell transplant donor. The chain carries TRBV6-1 and TRBJ2-3, with 9 bases lining up with TRBD2. CDR3 loop: CASSERLAGTDTQYF. The DNA for the CDR3 is TGTGCCAGCAGTGAACGACTAGCGGGCACAGATACGCAGTATTTT.